This T cell receptor beta chain was documented in a study of graft-versus-host responses after intestinal transplantation. The germline V gene has CDR1 DFQATT and CDR2 SNEGSKA (reference sequence). Trimming removed 6 bases at V and 1 base at J, with 6 bases between. This CDR3 has 11 residues. Some clones are missing from TCRdb's copy, which holds only in-frame ones; the method was immunoSEQ multiplex PCR. This sample has about 15,000 clones, with approximately 61% found just once. This clone has just a few counts. To release intraepithelial and lamina propria lymphocytes, the graft tissue was processed.

The sequence came from a human patient who received an intestinal transplant, so some T cells may come from the graft donor. Sequenced here: ileum tissue, sampled around 95 weeks after intestinal transplantation. The chain carries TRBV20-1 and TRBJ2-5; tentative D call: TRBD2 (6 bases). The CDR3: CSAEGQETQYF. The CDR3 DNA is TGCAGTGCGGAGGGCCAAGAGACCCAGTACTTC.